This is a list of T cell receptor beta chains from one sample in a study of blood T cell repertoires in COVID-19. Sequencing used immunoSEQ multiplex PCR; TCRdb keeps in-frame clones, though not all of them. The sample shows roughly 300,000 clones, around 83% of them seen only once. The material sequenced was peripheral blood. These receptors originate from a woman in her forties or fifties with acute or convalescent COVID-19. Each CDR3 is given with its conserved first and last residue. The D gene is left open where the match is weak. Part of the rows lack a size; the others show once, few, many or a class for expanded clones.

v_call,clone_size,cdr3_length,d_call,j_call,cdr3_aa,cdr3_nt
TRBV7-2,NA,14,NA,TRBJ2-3,CASSLSDSQNTQYF,TGTGCCAGCAGCTTATCTGACAGCCAGAATACGCAGTATTTT
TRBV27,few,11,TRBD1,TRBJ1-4,CASSDRGKLFF,TGTGCCAGCAGCGACAGGGGCAAACTGTTTTTT
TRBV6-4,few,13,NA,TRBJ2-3,CASSEGATDTQYF,TGTGCCAGCAGTGAAGGGGCCACAGATACGCAGTATTTT
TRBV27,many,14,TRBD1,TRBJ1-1,CASSFGDRDTEAFF,TGTGCCAGCAGTTTTGGTGACAGGGACACTGAAGCTTTCTTT
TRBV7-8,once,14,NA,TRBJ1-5,CASSPPSSNQPQHF,TGTGCCAGCAGCCCCCCTTCGAGCAATCAGCCCCAGCATTTT
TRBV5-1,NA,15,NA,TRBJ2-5,CASSLAATPRETQYF,TGCGCCAGCAGCTTGGCCGCTACCCCGCGGGAGACCCAGTACTTC
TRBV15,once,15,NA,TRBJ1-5,CATSREGEVGQPQHF,TGTGCCACCAGCAGAGAAGGGGAGGTTGGTCAGCCCCAGCATTTT
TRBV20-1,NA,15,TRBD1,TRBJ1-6,CSASQTGRGNSPLHF,TGCAGTGCTAGTCAGACAGGGAGAGGTAATTCACCCCTCCACTTT
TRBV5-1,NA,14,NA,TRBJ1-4,CASREDSGNEKLFF,TGCGCCAGCAGGGAGGACAGCGGTAATGAAAAACTGTTTTTT
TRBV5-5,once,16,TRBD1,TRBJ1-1,CASSSSPTGGDAEAFF,TGTGCCAGCAGCTCGTCCCCTACAGGGGGTGACGCTGAAGCTTTCTTT
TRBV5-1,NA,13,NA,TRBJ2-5,CASSLEQQETQYF,TGCGCCAGCAGCTTGGAACAGCAAGAGACCCAGTACTTC
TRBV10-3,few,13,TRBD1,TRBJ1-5,CAISTTGDQPQHF,TGTGCCATCAGCACGACAGGGGATCAGCCCCAGCATTTT
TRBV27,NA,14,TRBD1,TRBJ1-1,CASSYRGPNTEAFF,TGTGCCAGCAGTTACAGGGGGCCAAACACTGAAGCTTTCTTT
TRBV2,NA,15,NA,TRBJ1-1,CATSAVRTANTEAFF,TGTGCCACCAGTGCTGTCCGGACAGCAAACACTGAAGCTTTCTTT
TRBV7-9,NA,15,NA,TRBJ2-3,CASSFRQGTTDTQYF,TGTGCCAGCAGCTTCAGGCAGGGGACCACAGATACGCAGTATTTT
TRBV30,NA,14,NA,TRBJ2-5,CAWSVGGLQETQYF,TGTGCCTGGAGTGTAGGGGGATTACAAGAGACCCAGTACTTC
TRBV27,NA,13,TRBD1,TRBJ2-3,CASRGQGTDTQYF,TGTGCCAGCAGAGGACAGGGTACAGATACGCAGTATTTT
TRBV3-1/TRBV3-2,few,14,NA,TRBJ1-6,CASSQGTGDSPLHF,TGTGCCAGCAGCCAAGGGACTGGGGATTCACCCCTCCACTTT
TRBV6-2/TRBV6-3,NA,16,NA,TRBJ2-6,CASSYTGGSGANVLTF,TGTGCCAGCAGTTACACCGGAGGCTCTGGGGCCAACGTCCTGACTTTC
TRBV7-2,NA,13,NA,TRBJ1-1,CASSWGDDTEAFF,TGTGCCAGCAGCTGGGGGGACGACACTGAAGCTTTCTTT
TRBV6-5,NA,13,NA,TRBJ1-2,CASSYYTGDGYTF,TGTGCCAGCAGTTACTATACGGGGGATGGCTACACCTTT
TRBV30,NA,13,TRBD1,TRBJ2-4,CAWSRDRGNIQYF,TGTGCCTGGAGTCGGGACAGAGGGAACATTCAGTACTTC
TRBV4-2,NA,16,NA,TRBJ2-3,CASSQGEGDRTDTQYF,TGTGCCAGCAGCCAGGGGGAGGGGGATAGAACAGATACGCAGTATTTT
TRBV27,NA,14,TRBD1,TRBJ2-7,CASSPQGARNEQYF,TGTGCCAGCAGTCCACAGGGGGCGCGAAACGAGCAGTACTTC
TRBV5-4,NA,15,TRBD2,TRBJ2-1,CASSRLAGGPHEQFF,TGTGCCAGCAGCAGACTAGCGGGAGGGCCTCATGAGCAGTTCTTC
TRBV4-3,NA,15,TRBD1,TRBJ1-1,CASSHSDRVNTEAFF,TGCGCCAGCAGCCACTCAGACAGGGTGAACACTGAAGCTTTCTTT